The sequence of this T cell receptor (beta chain) was determined in a study of blood T cell repertoires in COVID-19. About the research overall: PBMCs, B-cell-depleted T cells, or T cells were the source of the cDNA or gDNA that made up the material.

The CDR3 totals 16 residues. V lost 1 base, J lost 7 bases, and 4 bases stayed unmatched. Germline V gene lookup returns CDR1 LNHNV and CDR2 YYDKDF (reference sequence). Clones were sequenced by immunoSEQ multiplex PCR, and TCRdb holds only the in-frame ones, with some missing. This sample has 65,000 to 90,000 clones, with roughly nine tenths found just once. This TCR was recovered from a man older than 75 with acute or convalescent COVID-19. The material sequenced was peripheral blood. The V and J genes are TRBV15 and TRBJ1-6, with TRBD1 matching over 10 bases. CDR3 residues: CATSRVKDRGNSPLHF. DNA of the CDR3: TGTGCCACCAGCAGAGTGAAGGACAGGGGGAATTCACCCCTCCACTTT.